This TCR beta chain comes out of a study of cytomegalovirus exposure and HLA in healthy donors. Study information: T cells numbering approximately 170 million yielded more than 95 million unique TCR beta sequences in an earlier analysis.

Both 60 Vbeta primers and 13 Jbeta primers went into the PCR. The method was immunoSEQ multiplex PCR; TCRdb's version includes in-frame clones alone and lacks a portion of them. The sample has roughly 140,000 clones; approximately 80% are singletons. Regarding the study as a whole: A further, later analysis showed that HLA-associated TCR beta chains (compared with equally common others) were more clonally expanded.

The CDR3 covers 14 residues. The V segment lost 2 bases and the J segment 8 bases; nucleotides outside the gene matches: 7. Germline assignment: CDR1 SGHTS and CDR2 YDEGEE. This clone was found once. Its cognate antigen is unknown. This sequence was found in a woman aged 18-29 years in good health and CMV-seropositive. The sample taken for sequencing was PBMCs. V is TRBV5-8 and J is TRBJ1-2; 9 positions agree with TRBD1. CDR3 DNA: TGTGCCAGCAGCTTAATGGACAGGGGAGGAGGCTACACCTTC. This translates into CASSLMDRGGGYTF.